This TCR beta chain is drawn from a study of shared clonotypes between healthy human individuals. Study-wide results and limits: Generation probabilities were higher for clonotypes shared across all four sorted-subset donors than for unshared ones. Although depth was large, rarefaction showed that sequencing of the sorted subsets was incomplete. Represented diversity, genetic and exposure-history alike, was limited by few donors.

CDR1 and CDR2 (germline): WNHNN, SYGVQD (reference sequence). V lost 0 bases and J 7 bases, leaving 12 bases between the germline ends. The CDR3 runs to 14 residues. Details on this clone: Its target is unknown.

Replicate PCRs from sorted subsets contained around 200 ng DNA, which is around 30,000 T cell genomes. Some clones are missing from TCRdb's copy, which holds only in-frame ones; the method was immunoSEQ multiplex PCR. The sample has some 2.1 million clones; 85% to 95% are singletons. Sequenced: naive CD4+ T cells sorted from blood. Documented subset: CD45RA+ positively selected. The sequence was obtained from a man in his late teens or twenties in good health. The chain recombines TRBV10-1 with TRBJ1-1; unclear D gene. CDR3 sequence reads: CASSESSLGGEAFF. The CDR3 DNA sequence: TGCGCCAGCAGTGAGTCATCCTTAGGCGGTGAAGCTTTCTTT.